One sample yielded the 17 T cell receptor beta chains listed below, sequenced in a study of blood T cell repertoires in COVID-19. Repertoires were generated with immunoSEQ multiplex PCR, while TCRdb's copy carries only in-frame clones and drops some. Seen here are 290,000 or so clones, more than 80% observed once, and the top ten hold around 1.1%. The source material was PBMCs or T cells enriched from blood (not recorded which). The receptors shown here come from a woman aged 30 to 39 who had recovered from COVID-19.

The rearrangement joins TRBV10-1 to TRBJ2-3, with a possible D match to TRBD1 (6 bases). Trimming took off 4 bases at V and 3 bases at J, with 14 bases between the two ends. CDR1 WNHNN and CDR2 SYGVQD come from the germline V gene (reference sequence). CDR3 length: 15 residues. CDR3 loop: CASSGAAGVTDTQYF. CDR3 nucleotide sequence: TGCGCCAGCAGTGGGGCCGCAGGGGTGACAGATACGCAGTATTTT.

This chain connects TRBV25-1 to TRBJ2-3; 7 bases agree with TRBD1. This CDR3 region has 14 residues. Germline V gene data show CDR1 as MGHDK and CDR2 as SYGVNS. The V gene end was trimmed by 1 base and the J gene end by 5 bases; junction bases not matched to a gene: 3. The CDR3 spells CASSEWAGGDTQYF. CDR3 DNA sequence: TGTGCCAGCAGTGAATGGGCAGGGGGAGATACGCAGTATTTT.

This chain joins TRBV10-3 and TRBJ1-6; D not certain. The germline V gene has CDR1 ENHRY and CDR2 SYGVKD. V was shortened by 9 bases and J by 5 bases, with 11 bases between the two germline ends. There are 13 residues in the CDR3. As DNA, the CDR3 is TGTGCCATTATGGCGGCTGATAATTCACCCCTCCACTTT. This encodes CAIMAADNSPLHF.

This chain joins TRBV19 and TRBJ2-3; no firm D call. The V end was cut by 1 base, the J end by 7 bases, with 6 bases between. This CDR3 region has 12 residues. The germline gives CDR1 LNHDA, CDR2 SQIVND (reference sequence). CDR3 region: CASSIGENTQYF. The CDR3, as DNA: TGTGCCAGTAGTATAGGCGAGAATACGCAGTATTTT.

The chain carries TRBV19 and TRBJ1-6; 8 bases are a match to TRBD1. The CDR3 runs to 15 residues. Germline values: CDR1 LNHDA, CDR2 SQIVND (reference sequence). Trimming removed 3 bases from V and 7 bases from J; junction bases left unmatched: 5. The CDR3 DNA reads as TGTGCCAGTAGTATGGCAGGGGGCGGCAATTCACCCCTCCACTTT. Its translation: CASSMAGGGNSPLHF.

The rearrangement joins TRBV18 to TRBJ1-1; no definite D call. The CDR3 has 18 amino acids. Germline CDR1 KGHSH, CDR2 LQKENI. The V gene lost 3 bases and the J gene lost 5 bases, with 25 bases spanning the gap. The CDR3 here is CASSPRARGSGGSTEAFF. The CDR3 DNA reads TGTGCCAGCTCACCGAGGGCCAGAGGATCGGGAGGATCTACTGAAGCTTTCTTT.

The rearrangement links TRBV28 to TRBJ2-5; 10 nucleotides align to TRBD2. CDR1 MDHEN and CDR2 SYDVKM come from the germline V gene. After removal of 9 bases from V and 4 bases from J, the junction contained 14 bases not matched to a gene. The CDR3 is 16 residues long. The CDR3 nucleotides are TGTGCCAGTCGAAGCGGGAGGGCCCTCGCTAGAGAGACCCAGTACTTC. This translates into CASRSGRALARETQYF.

The V call is TRBV11-2, the J call TRBJ1-6; weak D call: TRBD1 (5 bases). The CDR3 is 17 residues long. Between the trimmed V and J ends, which lost 1 base and 0 bases, there was a span of 10 bases. Germline V gene data show CDR1 as SGHAT and CDR2 as FQNNGV. In DNA, the CDR3 is TGTGCCAGCAGCTTAGTGGGGGGGAGCTCCTATAATTCACCCCTCCACTTT. Protein: CASSLVGGSSYNSPLHF.

The chain couples TRBV5-6 to TRBJ1-3; no clear D. The CDR3 sequence is 12 residues long. CDR1 and CDR2 from the germline V gene are SGHDT and YYEEEE. Trimming cost V 5 bases and J 4 bases, with 7 bases left between them. The CDR3 loop is CASSRYGNTIYF. CDR3 bases: TGTGCCAGCAGTCGCTACGGAAACACCATATATTTT.

The gene calls are TRBV6-4 and TRBJ1-1; no definite D call. CDR3 length: 13 amino acids. The germline V gene encodes CDR1 MRHNA and CDR2 SNTAGT. V was trimmed by 5 bases and J by 0 bases, leaving 7 bases between them. CDR3 nucleotides: TGTGCCAGCAGTCTGAGGGTGAACACTGAAGCTTTCTTT. Protein: CASSLRVNTEAFF.

The chain uses TRBV6-5 and TRBJ2-2, with TRBD1 identical over 11 bases. The J segment lost 6 bases and the V segment lost 6 bases, leaving 3 bases of the junction unmatched. The CDR3 has 14 amino acids. Germline assignment: CDR1 MNHEY and CDR2 SVGAGI. CDR3 bases: TGTGCCAGCAGGACGGGACAGGGGGCCGGGGAGCTGTTTTTT. Encoded protein: CASRTGQGAGELFF.

The rearrangement links TRBV9 to TRBJ2-1; D possibly corresponds to TRBD1 (6 bases). The CDR3 is made up of 14 amino acids. With 4 bases removed from V and 4 bases from J, the gap between germline ends came to 12 bases. CDR1 is SGDLS and CDR2 is YYNGEE in the germline V gene. CDR3 protein: CASSNRDIYNEQFF. CDR3 DNA sequence: TGTGCCAGCAGCAACCGGGACATATACAATGAGCAGTTCTTC.

CDR3 DNA: TGTGCCAGCAGCGTAGGGGTGACTAGCGGCTCCAACTCCTACGAGCAGTACTTC. Translating it yields CASSVGVTSGSNSYEQYF. J is TRBJ2-7 and V is TRBV9; 9 bases match TRBD2. The CDR3 length is 18 residues. V shed 0 bases, J shed 0 bases, and the junction held 10 bases outside the gene matches. CDR1 and CDR2 (germline): SGDLS, YYNGEE. The full variable domain, completed using reference TRBV9 and TRBJ2-7, is DSGVTQTPKHLITATGQRVTLRCSPRSGDLSVYWYQQSLDQGLQFLIQYYNGEERAKGNILERFSAQQFPDLHSELNLSSLELGDSALYFCASSVGVTSGSNSYEQYFGPGTRLTVT.

The chain has TRBV27 and TRBJ2-7; 10 bases align to TRBD2. This CDR3 is 14 amino acids long. J was trimmed by 5 bases and V by 10 bases; bases with no gene match: 11. Germline V gene sequence: CDR1 MNHEY, CDR2 SMNVEV (reference sequence). CDR3 DNA sequence: TGTGCCATTTATCCTAGCGGGAGTCTCCACGAGCAGTACTTC. Protein product: CAIYPSGSLHEQYF.

The chain uses TRBV30 and TRBJ1-3; D unclear. The CDR3 covers 13 residues. Per germline, CDR1 GTSNPN and CDR2 SVGIG (reference sequence). The V and J ends lost 5 bases and 0 bases respectively, with 8 bases between them. CDR3 amino acids: CAWSPSSGNTIYF. CDR3 DNA sequence: TGTGCCTGGTCACCCAGCTCTGGAAACACCATATATTTT.

CDR3 residues: CAWSQTSRGTQYF. The CDR3 DNA is TGTGCCTGGAGCCAAACCTCGAGGGGGACGCAGTATTTT. This rearrangement joins TRBV30 to TRBJ2-3; a possible D gene is TRBD1 (6 bases). With 3 bases removed from V and 9 bases from J, the gap between germline ends came to 16 bases. Germline values: CDR1 GTSNPN, CDR2 SVGIG (reference sequence). There are 13 residues in the CDR3.

The chain is built from TRBV5-4 and TRBJ2-5; 7 bases match TRBD1. CDR1 and CDR2 from the germline V gene are SGHNT and YYREEE (reference sequence). The CDR3 spans 14 residues. The V and J ends lost 4 bases and 4 bases, in that order; junction bases with no gene match: 7. CDR3: CASSTRDRLETQYF. The CDR3 region has the DNA TGTGCCAGCAGCACCCGGGACAGACTAGAGACCCAGTACTTC.